This TCR beta chain was sequenced during a study of T cell repertoires in cytomegalovirus infection. TCRdb fed the reads into MiXCR, producing one record per CDR3 protein. The sample has 350,000 to 500,000 distinct CDR3 sequences, around 32% seen once. On this clonotype: The target antigen is unknown.

Study-level results: There were HLA-C-restricted CMV-specific TCR beta clonotypes dominating the ex vivo response.

The sequence came from a human donor in good health (CMV status not recorded). Some clones in this sample may be carry-over from other donors' samples. Sequenced sample: PBMCs.

In DNA, the CDR3 is TGTGCCAGCAGTGCTTCGGACAGTTCGAACTATGGCTACACCTTC. This codes for CASSASDSSNYGYTF. The chain couples TRBV2 to TRBJ1-2, with a tentative D call TRBD1 (6 bases). Germline CDR1 and CDR2: SNHLY and FYNNEI. The V end lost 4 bases, the J end lost 2 bases, and 14 bases lay between the germline ends. This CDR3 comprises 15 residues.